This entry describes one T cell receptor beta chain. V gave up 4 bases and J gave up 1 base, with 18 bases separating them. This CDR3 comprises 16 residues. The germline V gene has CDR1 SGHDT and CDR2 YYEEEE. Study processing details: Quantification of nucleated cells was approximated via reference gene primer amplification. Produced via immunoSEQ multiplex PCR; TCRdb's table is partial and in-frame only. V and J calls plus clone size are reproduced from that table; the DNA served to infer D and trimming. This sample has around 48,000 clones, with about 89% found just once. This record belongs to a study of blood T cell repertoires in COVID-19. Study context: COVID-19 samples collected from the United States, Italy and Spain covered acute and convalescent phases.

The sample comprised peripheral blood. The TCR was taken from a man aged 55 to 69 with active or convalescent COVID-19. J is TRBJ2-7 and V is TRBV5-6; D might be TRBD2 (6 bases). For the CDR3, the DNA is TGTGCCAGCAGCCTAGTCGGGAGCTTCCCATCCTACGAGCAGTACTTC. Amino acids: CASSLVGSFPSYEQYF.